This T cell receptor (beta chain) derives from a study of blood T cell repertoires in COVID-19 (TCRdb year 2020). For context, the study as a whole: Samples from collaborators originated in the United States, Italy and Spain and spanned both the acute and convalescent phases of COVID-19. The prospective study material was composed of cDNA or gDNA derived from T cells, B-cell-depleted T cells, or PBMCs. Deeply sampled blood TCRbeta repertoires from subjects exposed to, actively infected with, or recovered from COVID-19 were included in the dataset. The repertoires were made available in a free public database intended to serve as a resource for research on the immune response to SARS-CoV-2. Samples were obtained from the ongoing ImmuneRACE study (first 160 participants) and from 1,254 subjects provided by 6 global collaborators. A de-identified subject ID, COVID-19 status, age in years and sex were almost always included in the sample metadata. HLA class I and class II types, where available, came from metadata supplied by the sample provider rather than from assay-based typing.

As regards this clone: Its antigen is unknown. One base away there is no much larger clone; base qualities are not given.

Results the study describes overall, beyond this receptor: Clinical and demographic metadata were provided uncurated, with the amount varying by source and participant.

From its cysteine to its phenylalanine, the CDR3 spans 15 amino acids. Only the CDR3 part of the read is kept: 45 bases, read in frame from the first base. From a lookup of the germline V gene, CDR1 and CDR2 are SNHLY and FYNNEI. V is trimmed back by 6 bases and J by 2 bases, and the junction contains 8 bases that no gene match accounts for. One collaborating source in Seattle enrolled patients during active infection and followed them longitudinally through the course of disease. Collaborating institutions collected whole blood in K2EDTA tubes following their own protocols. For TCRbeta analysis, collaborators shipped samples in one of three forms: frozen whole blood, isolated PBMCs, or DNA extracted from either of those sample types. TCRbeta CDR3 regions were amplified from genomic DNA using the immunoSEQ Assay, a bias-controlled multiplex PCR. As for how the authors treated the data: Nucleated cell counts per sample were estimated from amplification of reference gene primers within the assay. To quantify the absolute abundance of each unique TCRbeta CDR3 rearrangement, sequence reads were collapsed and filtered. For each sample, productive Simpson clonality was calculated by taking the square root of Simpson's diversity index across productive rearrangements. The clones in this table, taken by TCRdb from immuneACCESS, are in-frame only. Not every clone is retained; where verified, under half of the shortfall comes from an unresolved V gene, and the cause of the rest is unknown. V, J and clone size are those of that table, while D and trimming were read from the DNA. Across this sample there are 250,000 or so clones, with about 93% seen only once. Roughly 0.8% of the sample comes from the top ten.

Sequencing used peripheral blood. This clonotype originated in a man aged 25-40 years with COVID-19, enrolled during active disease. Recombination connected TRBV2 to TRBJ2-5; TRBD1 agrees with 8 junctional bases. The nucleotide sequence is given as TGTGCCAGCAGGCGGAGACAGGGGAAACAAGAGACCCAGTACTTC. Translated, it gives CASRRRQGKQETQYF. The CDR3, completed at both ends by the reference TRBV2 and TRBJ2-5 genes, gives the full variable domain EPEVTQTPSHQVTQMGQEVILRCVPISNHLYFYWYRQILGQKVEFLVSFYNNEISEKSEIFDDQFSVERPDGSNFTLKIRSTKLEDSAMYFCASRRRQGKQETQYFGPGTRLLVL.